These T cell receptor beta chains were read from a single sample in a study of T-cell reconstitution after alpha-beta-depleted transplantation in children. TCRdb used MiXCR to reprocess the PCR reads, holding one entry per CDR3 protein. The sample shows fewer than 550,000 distinct CDR3 sequences, about a tenth of them seen only once. The source material was PBMCs from the stem cell graft donor, sampled from the stem cell graft. The receptors shown here come from a human donor who donated a stem cell graft to a child with acute myeloid leukemia. CDR3s include the opening cysteine and the closing phenylalanine or tryptophan. The D gene is left open where the match is weak. Where a row states a size, it is once, few, many or the class of an expanded clone; other rows omit it.

clone_size	v_call	d_call	j_call	cdr3_nt	cdr3_aa
once	TRBV10-1	NA	TRBJ2-1	TGCGCCAGCAGTTCGGGACTCTACCCTTACTACAATGAGCAGTTCTTC	CASSSGLYPYYNEQFF
few	TRBV5-1	NA	TRBJ1-1	TGCGCCAGCAGCTTGGAGCTCAGGGGAAGGACTGAAGCTTTCTTT	CASSLELRGRTEAFF
NA	TRBV5-1	NA	TRBJ2-1	TGCGCCAGCAGCCGGTCGGGGGAAATCGTCTACAATGAGCAGTTCTTC	CASSRSGEIVYNEQFF
NA	TRBV20-1	TRBD1	TRBJ2-3	TGCAGTGCTAGGTTAAACAGGGGTGCAGATACGCAGTATTTT	CSARLNRGADTQYF
few	TRBV20-1	TRBD1	TRBJ1-1	TGCAGTGCTAGAGATGGACGGACAGGGTCCCCTGAAGCTTTCTTT	CSARDGRTGSPEAFF
NA	TRBV6-2/TRBV6-3	NA	TRBJ2-3	TGTGCCAGCAGAGACTCGGATAGCACAGATACGCAGTATTTT	CASRDSDSTDTQYF
many	TRBV5-1	NA	TRBJ2-2	TGCGCCAGCAGCTTAGGGCTGGGGGACACCGGGGAGCTGTTTTTT	CASSLGLGDTGELFF
few	TRBV27	NA	TRBJ2-1	TGTGCCAGCACTGGTATCCCAGGTCCCTCCTACAATGAGCAGTTCTTC	CASTGIPGPSYNEQFF
NA	TRBV20-1	TRBD2	TRBJ2-7	TGCAGTGCCGAGAAGACTAGCGGGGGTGACGAGCAGTACTTC	CSAEKTSGGDEQYF
NA	TRBV6-1	TRBD2	TRBJ2-1	TGTGCCAGCAGTCGTCCCGGGACTAGAGCAGGCAATGAGCAGTTCTTC	CASSRPGTRAGNEQFF
few	TRBV5-1	NA	TRBJ1-5	TGCGCCAGCAGCCTAAACGGCCCTAATCAGCCCCAGCATTTT	CASSLNGPNQPQHF
NA	TRBV9	TRBD1	TRBJ1-2	TGTGCCAGCAGCCCCCGGACAGGGGGCCACCCAGGAAGCTACACCTTC	CASSPRTGGHPGSYTF
few	TRBV27	NA	TRBJ1-6	TGTGCCACCCAAAGGCCAGGGGACAATTCACCCCTCCACTTT	CATQRPGDNSPLHF
many	TRBV7-2	NA	TRBJ2-1	TGTGCCAGCAGCTTAGCTAGCGCCACCTACAATGAGCAGTTCTTC	CASSLASATYNEQFF
NA	TRBV20-1	NA	TRBJ1-1	TGCAGTGCTCCGGAAAGCACTGAAGCTTTCTTT	CSAPESTEAFF
NA	TRBV6-5	NA	TRBJ1-1	TGTGCCAGCAGTCCCGGACGAGGAGCTTTCTTT	CASSPGRGAFF
few	TRBV4-1	NA	TRBJ1-1	TGCGCCAGCAGCCAAGAGAGTCTCATGAACACTGAAGCTTTCTTT	CASSQESLMNTEAFF
few	TRBV27	NA	TRBJ2-1	TGTGCCAGCATCAAATATTCCGGGGCCCTCAATGAGCAGTTCTTC	CASIKYSGALNEQFF
few	TRBV25-1	TRBD1	TRBJ2-3	TGTGCCAGCAACCCGGGACAGGGTATAGCAGATACGCAGTATTTT	CASNPGQGIADTQYF
few	TRBV15	TRBD2	TRBJ2-5	TGTGCCACCAGCAGAGATCCGGGCGGGGGGCTTGTGGAGACCCAGTACTTC	CATSRDPGGGLVETQYF
once	TRBV5-4	NA	TRBJ1-2	TGTGCCAGCAGTTCCGTCGACTATGGCTACACCTTC	CASSSVDYGYTF
many	TRBV15	TRBD2	TRBJ2-1	TGTGCCACCAGTCCCCCGGGACTAGCGAATGAGCAGTTCTTC	CATSPPGLANEQFF
NA	TRBV11-2	NA	TRBJ2-7	TGTGCCAGCAGCTTAGATGCAACACCTTGGGGCTACGAGCAGTACTTC	CASSLDATPWGYEQYF
few	TRBV7-9	TRBD1	TRBJ1-2	TGTGCCAGCAGCCCACAGGACAGGGGGGCTGACTTC	CASSPQDRGADF
many	TRBV9	TRBD2	TRBJ2-1	TGTGCCAGCAGCGTCGGGTCTAGCGGATACTCCTACAATGAGCAGTTCTTC	CASSVGSSGYSYNEQFF
few	TRBV12-3/TRBV12-4	NA	TRBJ1-5	TGTGCCAGCAGCATTGGAGGGTACCAGCCCCAGCATTTT	CASSIGGYQPQHF
many	TRBV20-1	TRBD1	TRBJ1-2	TGCAGTGCTCCAGGGACAGGGGACAACTATGGCTACACCTTC	CSAPGTGDNYGYTF
NA	TRBV5-1	NA	TRBJ1-5	TGCGCCAGCAGGATGGGGACGGATAGCAATCAGCCCCAGCATTTT	CASRMGTDSNQPQHF
few	TRBV9	TRBD1	TRBJ2-7	TGTGCCAGCAGCGTAGGGGACAGTTCATCCTACGAGCAGTACTTC	CASSVGDSSSYEQYF
few	TRBV5-1	TRBD1	TRBJ2-5	TGCGCCAGCAGCTCATTAGGGACAGACCAAGAGACCCAGTACTTC	CASSSLGTDQETQYF
many	TRBV28	NA	TRBJ2-5	TGTGCCAGCAGAGATGAGGGAGAAGAGACCCAGTACTTC	CASRDEGEETQYF
many	TRBV29-1	TRBD2	TRBJ2-3	TGCAGCGTTGATCTTGCTAGCGGTGCTAGCACAGATACGCAGTATTTT	CSVDLASGASTDTQYF
many	TRBV20-1	NA	TRBJ2-7	TGCAGTGCCACCCGGGAGTCTTACGAGCAGTACTTC	CSATRESYEQYF
NA	TRBV10-3	NA	TRBJ2-7	TGTGCCATCAGTGAGTCTTTGGGCCAGGAGCAGTACTTC	CAISESLGQEQYF